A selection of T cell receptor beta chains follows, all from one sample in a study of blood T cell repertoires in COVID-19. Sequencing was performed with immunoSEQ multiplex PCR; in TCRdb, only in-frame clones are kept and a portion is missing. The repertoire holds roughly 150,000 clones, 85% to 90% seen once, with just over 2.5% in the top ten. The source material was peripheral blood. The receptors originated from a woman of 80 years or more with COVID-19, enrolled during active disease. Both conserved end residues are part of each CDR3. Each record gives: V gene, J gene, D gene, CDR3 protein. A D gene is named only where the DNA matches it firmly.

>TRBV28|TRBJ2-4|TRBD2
CASSSPSGGRNIQYF
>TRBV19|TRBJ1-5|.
CASSGQDQPQHF
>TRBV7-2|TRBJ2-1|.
CASSFGLVDEQFF
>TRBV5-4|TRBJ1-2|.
CASSLKQGYGYTF
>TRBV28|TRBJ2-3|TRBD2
CASSSTSGPTDTQYF
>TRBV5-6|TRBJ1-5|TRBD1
CASSFSGTGGNQPQHF
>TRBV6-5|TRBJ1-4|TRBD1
CASSGTVSEKLFF
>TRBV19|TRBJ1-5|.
CASSIARPENQPQHF
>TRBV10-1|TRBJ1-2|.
CASSENRLNGYTF
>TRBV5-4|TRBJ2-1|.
CASSFLDTVFF
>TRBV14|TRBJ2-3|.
CASSTRGPGTDTQYF
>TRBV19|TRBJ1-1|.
CASSMSRGARMNTEAFF
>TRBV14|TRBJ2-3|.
CASSQVHNTQYF
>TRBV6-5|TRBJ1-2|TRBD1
CASSYSDRGRGYTF
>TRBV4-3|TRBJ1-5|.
CASSQVGGDQPQHF
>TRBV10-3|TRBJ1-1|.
CAISEGQPTGEAFF
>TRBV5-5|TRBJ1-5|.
CASSLGAGNQPQHF
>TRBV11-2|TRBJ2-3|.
CASSPGIFTDTQYF
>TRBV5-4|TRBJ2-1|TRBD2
CASSLGGLAGYNEQFF
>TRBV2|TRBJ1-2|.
CASSSRSIGYTF
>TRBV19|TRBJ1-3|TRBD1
CASSIDHGQAPSTIYF
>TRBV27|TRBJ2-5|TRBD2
CASSSSSGEGETQYF
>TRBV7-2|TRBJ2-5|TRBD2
CASSLESPGRGETQYF
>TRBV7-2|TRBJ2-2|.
CASSLYRELFF
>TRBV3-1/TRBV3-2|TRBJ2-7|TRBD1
CASGRGFPYEQYF
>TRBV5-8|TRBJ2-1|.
CASSYGIHNEQFF
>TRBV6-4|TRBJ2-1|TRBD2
CASSTGGWNEQFF
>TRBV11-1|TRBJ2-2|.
CASRGGPSNTGELFF
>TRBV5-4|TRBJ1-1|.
CATEGSTEAFF
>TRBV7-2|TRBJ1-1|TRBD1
CASSSYTGATEAFF
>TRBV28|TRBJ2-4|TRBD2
CASSKGGATRLAVPKNIQYF
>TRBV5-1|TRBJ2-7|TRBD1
CASSSGTGVDEQYF
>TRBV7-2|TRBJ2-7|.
CASSESGHSSYEQYF
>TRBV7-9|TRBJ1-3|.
CASSPFSSGNTIYF
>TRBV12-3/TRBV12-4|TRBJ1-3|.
CASRGPGNTIYF
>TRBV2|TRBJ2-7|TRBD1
CASRDRAYEQYF
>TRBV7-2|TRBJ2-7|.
CASSSTTVSYEQYF
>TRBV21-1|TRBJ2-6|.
CASSKLLYLGTGRSGANVLTF
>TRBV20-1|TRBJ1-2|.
CSASIGGNYGYTF
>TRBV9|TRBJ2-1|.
CASSVGTTQYNEQFF
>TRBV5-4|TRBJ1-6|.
CASSLVRGKRNSPLHF
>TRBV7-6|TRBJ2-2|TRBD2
CASSLGLAENTGELFF
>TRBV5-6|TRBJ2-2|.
CASSTASLSPGELFF
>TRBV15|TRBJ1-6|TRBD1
CATSARQGTNSPLHF
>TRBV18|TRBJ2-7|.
CASSGGLSYEQYF
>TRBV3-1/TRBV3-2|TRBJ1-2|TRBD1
CASSPGQGRGYGYTF
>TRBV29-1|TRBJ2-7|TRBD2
CSVHEGLAGTYEQYF
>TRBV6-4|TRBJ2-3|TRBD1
CASSRTGGADTQYF
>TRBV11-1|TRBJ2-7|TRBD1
CASSAGTGNGEQYF
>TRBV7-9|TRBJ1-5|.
CASSFNSNQPQHF
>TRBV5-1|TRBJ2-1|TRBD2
CASSPMGGSLGDEQFF
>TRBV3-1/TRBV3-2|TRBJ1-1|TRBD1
CASRETGMNTEAFF
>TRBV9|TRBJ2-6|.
CASSVEPQWQAGANVLTF
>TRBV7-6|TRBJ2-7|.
CASSTLLGQGGHEQYF